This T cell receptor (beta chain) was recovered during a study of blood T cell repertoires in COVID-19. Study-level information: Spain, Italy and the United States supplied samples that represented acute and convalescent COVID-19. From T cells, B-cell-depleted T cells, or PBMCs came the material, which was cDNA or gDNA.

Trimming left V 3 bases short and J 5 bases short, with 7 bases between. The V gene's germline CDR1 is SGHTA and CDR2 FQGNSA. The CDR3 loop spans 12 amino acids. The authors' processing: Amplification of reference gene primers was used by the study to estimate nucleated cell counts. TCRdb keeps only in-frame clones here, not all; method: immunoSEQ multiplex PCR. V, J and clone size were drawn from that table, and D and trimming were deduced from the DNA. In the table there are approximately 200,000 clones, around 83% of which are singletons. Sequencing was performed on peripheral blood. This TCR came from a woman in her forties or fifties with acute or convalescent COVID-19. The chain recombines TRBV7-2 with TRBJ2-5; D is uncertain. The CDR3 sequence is CASSFSSETQYF. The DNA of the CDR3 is TGTGCCAGCAGCTTCTCTAGTGAGACCCAGTACTTC.